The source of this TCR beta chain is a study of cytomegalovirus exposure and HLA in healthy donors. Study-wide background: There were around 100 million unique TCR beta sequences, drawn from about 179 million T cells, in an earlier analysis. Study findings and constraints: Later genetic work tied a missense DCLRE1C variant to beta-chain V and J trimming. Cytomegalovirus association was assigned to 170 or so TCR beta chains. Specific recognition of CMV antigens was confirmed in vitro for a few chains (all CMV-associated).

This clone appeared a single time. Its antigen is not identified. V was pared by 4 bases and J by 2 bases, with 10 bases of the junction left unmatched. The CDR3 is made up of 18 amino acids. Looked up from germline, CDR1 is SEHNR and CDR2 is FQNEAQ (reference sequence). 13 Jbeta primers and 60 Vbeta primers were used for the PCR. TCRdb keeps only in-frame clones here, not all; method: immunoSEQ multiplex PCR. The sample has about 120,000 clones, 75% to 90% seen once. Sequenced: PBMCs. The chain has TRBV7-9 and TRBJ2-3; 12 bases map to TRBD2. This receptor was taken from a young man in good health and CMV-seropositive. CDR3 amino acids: CASSSPGLAGLPTDTQYF. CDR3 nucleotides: TGTGCCAGCAGCTCGCCCGGACTAGCGGGGCTGCCCACAGATACGCAGTATTTT.